The subject of this entry is one TCR beta chain. This entry is derived from a study of blood T cell repertoires in COVID-19. Cohort allocation depended upon clinical history that participants reported. Recovered status applied to Cohort 3 donors who had two consecutive negative PCRs. It also applied to those with clearance or with symptom resolution. The authors' processing: Nucleated cell number was recorded as an estimate derived from reference gene primer amplification. The data were produced by immunoSEQ multiplex PCR, yet TCRdb's version contains in-frame clones alone and is incomplete. V, J and clone size were drawn from that table, and D and trimming were deduced from the DNA. This sample has about 160,000 clones, with about four fifths found just once. The CDR3 covers 13 residues. Germline CDR1 reads MNHEY; CDR2 reads SVGEGT. V lost 6 bases, J lost 3 bases, and 12 bases lay in between.

This rearrangement joins TRBV6-2 or TRBV6-3 to TRBJ2-7; D is unresolved. This sequence originates from a woman aged 55 to 70 who had recovered from COVID-19. Specimen: PBMCs or T cells enriched from blood (not recorded which). The CDR3 sequence: CASSVLVGYEQYF. The CDR3 DNA reads TGTGCCAGCAGCGTCCTCGTCGGCTACGAGCAGTACTTC.